Sequencing of this T cell receptor (beta chain) was carried out in a study of cytomegalovirus exposure and HLA in healthy donors. General study results and limits: The listing of roughly 160 TCR beta chains classed them as cytomegalovirus-associated. First-cohort TCR clusters tended to co-occur in the approximately 120 validation repertoires, a later analysis found.

CDR1 is LGHNA, CDR2 YNFKEQ, per germline. Trimming took off 1 base at V and 2 bases at J, with 7 bases between the two ends. This CDR3 region has 14 residues. Of note for this clone: Its target is not known.

The repertoire was sequenced with immunoSEQ multiplex PCR; TCRdb's copy has only in-frame clones and lacks some. The sample lists fewer than 120,000 clones, more than 75% occurring once. Sequencing was done on a sample of PBMCs. The genes are TRBV4-2 and TRBJ2-3; D gene unclear. This sequence was found in a woman under 40 in good health and CMV-seropositive. CDR3 sequence reads: CASSQGGVTDTQYF. The DNA of the CDR3 is TGTGCCAGCAGCCAAGGAGGAGTCACAGATACGCAGTATTTT.